The clone carrying this T cell receptor (beta chain) occurred a few times. Its antigen remains unidentified. The sample comes from a study of T cell repertoires in cytomegalovirus infection. For the study at large: Public TCR beta signatures provided an indication of both CMV infection and a matching HLA type.

Trimming removed 0 bases from V and 4 bases from J, with 10 bases in between. Per the germline V gene, CDR1 is MGHRA and CDR2 is YSYEKL. This CDR3 has 14 amino acids. TCRdb redid the calling of the reads with MiXCR, one entry per CDR3 protein. The data hold around 740,000 distinct CDR3 sequences, with roughly 35% observed a single time. Study-wide results and caveats: CMV carriers having the relevant HLA were flagged by cumulative public TCR beta family frequency. Across the ex vivo response, the dominant clonotypes were HLA-C-restricted CMV-specific TCR beta clonotypes.

This receptor was identified in a human donor in good health (CMV status not recorded). Some clones in this sample may be carry-over from other donors' samples. What was sequenced was PBMCs. The chain combines TRBV4-1 with TRBJ2-7; tentative D call: TRBD1 (5 bases). The CDR3 nucleotides read TGCGCCAGCAGCCAAGAACAGGCGTATTACGAGCAGTACTTC. The encoded protein is CASSQEQAYYEQYF.